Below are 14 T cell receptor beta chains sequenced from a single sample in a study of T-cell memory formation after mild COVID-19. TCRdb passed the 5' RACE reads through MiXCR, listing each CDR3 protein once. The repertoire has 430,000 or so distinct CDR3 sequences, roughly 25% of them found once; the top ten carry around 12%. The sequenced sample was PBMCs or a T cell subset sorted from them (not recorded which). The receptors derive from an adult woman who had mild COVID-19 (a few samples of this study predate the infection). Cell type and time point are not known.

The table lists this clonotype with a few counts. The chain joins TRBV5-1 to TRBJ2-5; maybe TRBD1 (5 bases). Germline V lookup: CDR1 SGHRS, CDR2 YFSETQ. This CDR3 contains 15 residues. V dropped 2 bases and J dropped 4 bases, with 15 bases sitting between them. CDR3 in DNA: TGCGCCAGCAGCTTCGCCAGGGTTAGAGGAGAGACCCAGTACTTC. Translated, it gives CASSFARVRGETQYF.

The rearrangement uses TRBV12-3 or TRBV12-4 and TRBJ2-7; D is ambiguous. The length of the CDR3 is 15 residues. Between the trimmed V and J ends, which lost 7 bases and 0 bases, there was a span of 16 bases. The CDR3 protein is CASTLGPQSSYEQYF. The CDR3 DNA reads TGTGCCAGCACGTTAGGGCCTCAATCCTCCTACGAGCAGTACTTC.

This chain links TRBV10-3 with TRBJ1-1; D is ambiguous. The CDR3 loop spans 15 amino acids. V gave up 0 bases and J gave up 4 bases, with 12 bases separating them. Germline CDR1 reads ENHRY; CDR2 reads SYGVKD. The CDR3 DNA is TGTGCCATCAGTGAGTCGCCGGGTGAGAGCACTGAAGCTTTCTTT. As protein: CAISESPGESTEAFF.

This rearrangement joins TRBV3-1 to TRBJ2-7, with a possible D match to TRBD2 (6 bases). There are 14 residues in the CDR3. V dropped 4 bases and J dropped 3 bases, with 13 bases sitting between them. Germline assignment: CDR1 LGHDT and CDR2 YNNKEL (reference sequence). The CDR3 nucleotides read TGTGCCAGCAGCCCTAGCGATTGGTTCTACGAGCAGTACTTC. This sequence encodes CASSPSDWFYEQYF.

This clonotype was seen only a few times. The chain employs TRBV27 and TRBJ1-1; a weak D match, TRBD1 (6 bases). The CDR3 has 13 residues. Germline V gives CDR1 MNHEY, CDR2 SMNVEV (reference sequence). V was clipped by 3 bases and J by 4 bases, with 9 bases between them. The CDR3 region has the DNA TGTGCCAGCAGTTTTTACAGGGTCACTGAAGCTTTCTTT. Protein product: CASSFYRVTEAFF.

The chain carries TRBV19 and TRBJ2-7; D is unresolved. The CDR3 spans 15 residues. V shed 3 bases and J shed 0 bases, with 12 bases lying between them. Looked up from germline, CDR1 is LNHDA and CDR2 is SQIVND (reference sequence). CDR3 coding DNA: TGTGCCAGTAGTATCGAGGCAGGATTCTCCTACGAGCAGTACTTC. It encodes CASSIEAGFSYEQYF.

The CDR3 nucleotides are TGTGCCAGCAGTCGCCTGCGGACAGGGAGGAATGAGGGCTACACCTTC. Protein product: CASSRLRTGRNEGYTF. The chain links TRBV6-5 to TRBJ1-2, with 8 bases lining up with TRBD1. V trimming: 5 bases; J trimming: 8 bases; junction bases outside the gene matches: 16. Germline CDR1 is MNHEY and CDR2 is SVGAGI. The CDR3 totals 16 residues.

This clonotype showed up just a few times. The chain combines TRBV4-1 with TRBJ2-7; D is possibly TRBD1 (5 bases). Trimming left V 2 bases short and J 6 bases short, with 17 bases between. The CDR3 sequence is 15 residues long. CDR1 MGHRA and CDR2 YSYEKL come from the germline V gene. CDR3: CASSQLLRLQGEQYF. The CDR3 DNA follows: TGCGCCAGCAGCCAACTTCTACGATTGCAGGGCGAGCAGTACTTC.

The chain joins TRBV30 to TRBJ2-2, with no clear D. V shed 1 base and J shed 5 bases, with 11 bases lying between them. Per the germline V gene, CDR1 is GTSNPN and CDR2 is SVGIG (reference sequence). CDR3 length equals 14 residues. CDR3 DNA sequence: TGTGCCTGGAGTGGGGGTCTGGAGACCGGGGAGCTGTTTTTT. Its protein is CAWSGGLETGELFF.

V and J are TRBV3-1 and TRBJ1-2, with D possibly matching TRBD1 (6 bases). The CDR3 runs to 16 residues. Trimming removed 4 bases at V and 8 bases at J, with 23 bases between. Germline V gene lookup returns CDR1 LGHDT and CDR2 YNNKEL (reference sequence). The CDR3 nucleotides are TGTGCCAGCAGCCGAACGACATTAGGACAGCGGCGCGGCTACACCTTC. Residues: CASSRTTLGQRRGYTF.

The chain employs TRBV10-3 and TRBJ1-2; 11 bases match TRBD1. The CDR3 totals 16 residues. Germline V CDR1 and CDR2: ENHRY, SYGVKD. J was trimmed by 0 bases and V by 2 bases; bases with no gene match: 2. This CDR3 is CAISERGQGANYGYTF. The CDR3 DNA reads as TGTGCCATCAGTGAGCGGGGACAGGGGGCTAACTATGGCTACACCTTC.

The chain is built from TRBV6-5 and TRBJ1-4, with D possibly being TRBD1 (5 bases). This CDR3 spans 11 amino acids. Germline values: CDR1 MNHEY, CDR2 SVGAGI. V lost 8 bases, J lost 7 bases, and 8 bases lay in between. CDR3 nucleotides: TGTGCCAGCGGGGCTGCTGAAAAACTGTTTTTT. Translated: CASGAAEKLFF.

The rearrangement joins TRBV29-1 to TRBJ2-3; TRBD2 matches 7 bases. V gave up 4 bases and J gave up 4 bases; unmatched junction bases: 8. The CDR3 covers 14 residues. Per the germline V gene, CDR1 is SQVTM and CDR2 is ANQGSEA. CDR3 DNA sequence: TGCAGCGTTGTTGACGGGGGAGGGCCAGATACGCAGTATTTT. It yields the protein CSVVDGGGPDTQYF.

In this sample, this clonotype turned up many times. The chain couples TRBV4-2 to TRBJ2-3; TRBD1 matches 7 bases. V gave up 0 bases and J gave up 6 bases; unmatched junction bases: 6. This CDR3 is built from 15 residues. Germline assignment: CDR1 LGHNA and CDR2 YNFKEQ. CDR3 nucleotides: TGTGCCAGCAGCCAAGATTTGAGGGGGCACGATACGCAGTATTTT. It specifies CASSQDLRGHDTQYF.